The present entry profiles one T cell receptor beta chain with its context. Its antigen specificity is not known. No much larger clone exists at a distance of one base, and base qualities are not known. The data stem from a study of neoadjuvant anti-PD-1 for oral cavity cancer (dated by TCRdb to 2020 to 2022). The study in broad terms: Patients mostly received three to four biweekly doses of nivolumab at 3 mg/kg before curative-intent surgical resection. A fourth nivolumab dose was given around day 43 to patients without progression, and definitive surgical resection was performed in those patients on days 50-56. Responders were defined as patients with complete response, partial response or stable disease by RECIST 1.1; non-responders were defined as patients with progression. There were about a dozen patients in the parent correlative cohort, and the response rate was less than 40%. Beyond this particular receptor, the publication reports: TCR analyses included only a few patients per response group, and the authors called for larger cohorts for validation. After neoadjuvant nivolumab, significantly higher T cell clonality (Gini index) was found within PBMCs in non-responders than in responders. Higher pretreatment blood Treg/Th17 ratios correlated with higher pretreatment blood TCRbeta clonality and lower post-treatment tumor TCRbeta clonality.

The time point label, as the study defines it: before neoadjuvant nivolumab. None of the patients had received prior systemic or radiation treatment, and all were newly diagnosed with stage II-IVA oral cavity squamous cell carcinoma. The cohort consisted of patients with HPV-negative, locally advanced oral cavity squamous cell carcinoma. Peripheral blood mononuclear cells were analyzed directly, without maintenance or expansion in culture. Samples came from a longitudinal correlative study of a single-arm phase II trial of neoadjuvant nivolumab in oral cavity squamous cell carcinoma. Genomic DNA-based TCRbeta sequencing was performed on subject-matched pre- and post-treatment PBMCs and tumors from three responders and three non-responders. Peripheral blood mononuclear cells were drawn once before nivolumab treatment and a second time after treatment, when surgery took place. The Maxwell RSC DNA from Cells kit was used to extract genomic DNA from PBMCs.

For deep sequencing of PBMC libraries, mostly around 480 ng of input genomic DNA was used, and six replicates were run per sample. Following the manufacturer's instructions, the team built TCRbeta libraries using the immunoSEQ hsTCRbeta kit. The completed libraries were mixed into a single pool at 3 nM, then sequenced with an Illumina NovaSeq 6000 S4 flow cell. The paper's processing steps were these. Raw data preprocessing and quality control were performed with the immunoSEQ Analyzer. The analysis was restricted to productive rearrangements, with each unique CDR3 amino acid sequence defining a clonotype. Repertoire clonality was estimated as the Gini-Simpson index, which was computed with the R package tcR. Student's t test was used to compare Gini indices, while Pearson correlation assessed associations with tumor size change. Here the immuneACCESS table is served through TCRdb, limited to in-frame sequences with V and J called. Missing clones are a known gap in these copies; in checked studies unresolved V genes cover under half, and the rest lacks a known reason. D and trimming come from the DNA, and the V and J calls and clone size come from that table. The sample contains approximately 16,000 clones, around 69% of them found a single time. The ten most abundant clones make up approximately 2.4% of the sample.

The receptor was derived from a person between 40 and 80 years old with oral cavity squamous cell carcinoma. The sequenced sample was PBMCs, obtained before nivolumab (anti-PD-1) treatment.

CDR3 reads: CAWTRDTLIYNEQFF. The DNA sequence is given as TGTGCCTGGACCCGGGACACCCTGATTTACAATGAGCAGTTCTTC. The sequence is built from TRBV30 and TRBJ2-1; perhaps TRBD1 is the D gene, with 6 bases matching. Looking up the germline V gene (reference sequence) yields CDR1 GTSNPN and CDR2 SVGIG. A distance of 17 bases separates the germline ends of V and J, which lose 4 bases and 4 bases respectively. The CDR3, from cysteine to phenylalanine, totals 15 residues. Left in the record is the CDR3 DNA by itself, 45 bases read in frame from the first base.